These 15 T cell receptor beta chains share one sample of origin, sequenced in a study of control samples from healthy donors and cancer patients. Profiling relied on immunoSEQ multiplex PCR, and the TCRdb table lists in-frame clones only, not all of them. This repertoire shows some 190,000 clones, about nine tenths found once; its top ten account for 1.5% to 2%. Sequenced material: blood. These receptors all stem from a young man in good health.

This chain uses TRBV15 with TRBJ2-1; the D is unclear. The CDR3 consists of 16 residues. Germline V gene sequence: CDR1 LNHNV, CDR2 YYDKDF (reference sequence). Deletions cut 1 base from V and 3 bases from J, with 13 bases between. The CDR3 here is CATSRAGQVYYNEQFF. CDR3 in DNA: TGTGCCACCAGCAGAGCTGGCCAGGTCTACTACAATGAGCAGTTCTTC.

A few counts support this clone. The rearrangement joins TRBV3-1 (or the pseudogene TRBV3-2) to TRBJ1-1; D ambiguous. The CDR3 sequence is 14 residues long. Germline CDR1 reads LGHDT; CDR2 reads YNNKEL (reference sequence). The ends were cut back, 4 bases at V and 6 bases at J, with 15 bases in the middle. This CDR3 is CASSRPSSGSEAFF. The CDR3 region has the DNA TGTGCCAGCAGCCGGCCTTCCTCGGGCTCTGAAGCTTTCTTT.

This clone appeared a few times. This sequence may be a read error, since a much larger clone differs from it by one base. Other DNA sequences in the sample encode the same CDR3. The chain recombines TRBV4-1 with TRBJ1-5; unclear D gene. CDR1 and CDR2 from the germline V gene are MGHRA and YSYEKL. This CDR3 region has 13 residues. With 0 bases removed from V and 4 bases from J, the gap between germline ends came to 4 bases. CDR3 residues: CASSQDPNQPQHF. The CDR3 coding sequence is TGCGCCAGCAGCCAAGATCCGAATCAGCCCCAGCATTTT.

The CDR3 spells CASSQDFGGAGTQYF. DNA for the CDR3: TGCGCCAGCAGCCAGGATTTCGGGGGGGCTGGAACGCAGTATTTT. The rearrangement links TRBV4-1 to TRBJ2-3, with 8 nucleotides matching TRBD2. J gave up 9 bases and V 3 bases, and 11 bases lay outside the gene matches. Germline V lookup: CDR1 MGHRA, CDR2 YSYEKL. The CDR3 is 15 amino acids.

The CDR3 bases are TGTGCCAGCAGTTCGCTGGGGGACACTGAAGCTTTCTTT. Translating gives CASSSLGDTEAFF. The chain couples TRBV2 to TRBJ1-1, with a weak D call TRBD1 (5 bases). CDR3 length equals 13 residues. Trimming took 5 bases from V and 3 from J, leaving 10 bases between them. Looked up from germline, CDR1 is SNHLY and CDR2 is FYNNEI.

V usage is TRBV24-1 and J usage is TRBJ2-3; 16 nucleotides agree with TRBD2. The V segment lost 4 bases and the J segment 4 bases; nucleotides outside the gene matches: 10. CDR3 size: 19 residues. Germline V gene data show CDR1 as KGHDR and CDR2 as SFDVKD. CDR3 nucleotide sequence: TGTGCCACCAGTGAACCGGGACTAGCGGGGGGGCTTAGGGCAGATACGCAGTATTTT. It is translated as CATSEPGLAGGLRADTQYF.

The genes are TRBV24-1 and TRBJ2-3; 10 nucleotides line up with TRBD1. This CDR3 has 15 residues. The germline V gene has CDR1 KGHDR and CDR2 SFDVKD. J was trimmed by 2 bases and V by 8 bases; bases with no gene match: 6. In DNA, the CDR3 is TGTGCCACCACCTCCGGGACAGGGGTCACAGATACGCAGTATTTT. Its protein product is CATTSGTGVTDTQYF.

This chain connects TRBV6-1 to TRBJ1-5; the D is unclear. The CDR3 sequence is 15 residues long. Germline CDR1 MNHNS, CDR2 SASEGT. The ends were cut back, 2 bases at V and 2 bases at J, with 10 bases in the middle. The CDR3: CASSERGRGNQPQHF. In DNA, the CDR3 is TGTGCCAGCAGTGAACGTGGGCGAGGCAATCAGCCCCAGCATTTT.

This clone was seen only a few times. The V and J genes are TRBV7-9 and TRBJ2-7; a weak D match, TRBD2 (5 bases). V was shortened by 5 bases and J by 5 bases, with 16 bases between the two germline ends. The germline V gene encodes CDR1 SEHNR and CDR2 FQNEAQ (reference sequence). This CDR3 has 14 residues. CDR3 protein: CASSHGVGYHEQYF. CDR3 sequence (DNA): TGTGCCAGCAGCCACGGGGTAGGTTACCACGAGCAGTACTTC.

The CDR3 here is CASSGGRASNQPQHF. The CDR3 DNA sequence: TGCGCCAGCAGTGGGGGCAGGGCCAGCAATCAGCCCCAGCATTTT. This chain connects TRBV10-2 to TRBJ1-5; TRBD1 might be the D (5 bases). Germline loops: CDR1 WSHSY, CDR2 SAAADI. V lost 4 bases and J 1 base, leaving 11 bases between the germline ends. The CDR3 loop spans 15 amino acids.

V and J are TRBV30 and TRBJ1-1; D gene unclear. Trimming shortened V by 4 bases and J by 0 bases, and 3 bases separated the two germline ends. The germline gives CDR1 GTSNPN, CDR2 SVGIG (reference sequence). This CDR3 has 11 amino acids. The CDR3 loop reads CAWTVNTEAFF. The CDR3 DNA follows: TGTGCCTGGACAGTGAACACTGAAGCTTTCTTT.

The rearrangement links TRBV4-1 to TRBJ2-7, with D perhaps matching TRBD1 or TRBD2 (5 bases each). This CDR3 is 14 amino acids long. Between the trimmed V and J ends, which lost 3 bases and 5 bases, there was a span of 14 bases. Germline loops: CDR1 MGHRA, CDR2 YSYEKL. CDR3 DNA sequence: TGCGCCAGCAGCCACCCGGGACGGGCAGACGAGCAGTACTTC. It specifies CASSHPGRADEQYF.

The V gene is TRBV6-6, the J gene TRBJ1-1; the D is unclear. The CDR3 runs 11 residues. V was shortened by 7 bases and J by 3 bases, with 6 bases between the two germline ends. The V gene's germline CDR1 is MNHNY and CDR2 SVGAGI (reference sequence). CDR3 region: CASTQYTEAFF. The CDR3 DNA sequence: TGTGCCAGCACCCAATACACTGAAGCTTTCTTT.

The chain joins TRBV7-9 to TRBJ2-2; possible D gene TRBD2, 6 bases. The V and J ends lost 1 base and 4 bases respectively, with 13 bases between them. Germline values: CDR1 SEHNR, CDR2 FQNEAQ (reference sequence). The length of the CDR3 is 16 residues. CDR3 nucleotides: TGTGCCAGCAGCTTAGTGGGGGGAATAGTCACCGGGGAGCTGTTTTTT. This gives the protein CASSLVGGIVTGELFF.

This chain connects TRBV2 to TRBJ2-7; D is unresolved. V was cut by 2 bases and J by 0 bases, with 8 bases left in between. There are 14 residues in the CDR3. Germline V CDR1 and CDR2: SNHLY, FYNNEI. The CDR3 coding sequence is TGTGCCAGCAGTGAATATAGGGTCTCCTACGAGCAGTACTTC. This codes for CASSEYRVSYEQYF.